The present entry profiles one T cell receptor beta chain with its context. Antigen: not known. Terminally differentiated effector memory CD45RA+ cells were excluded by CCR7 positive selection of CD45RO-negative cells. The data stem from a study of shared clonotypes between healthy human individuals. Overall study: CD4 naive and CD4 memory each took three plates per donor, while CD8 naive took two and CD8 memory one. Study-level results: When naive CD4 clonotypes were compared across a few donors, around 5% were shared.

Several immunoSEQ plates held equal portions of the genomic DNA taken from each subset. Data came from immunoSEQ multiplex PCR; TCRdb stores just in-frame clones and leaves some out. The profile covers about 590,000 clones, with roughly 95% appearing a single time and 0.085% to 0.11% taken by the ten largest. The source material was naive CD8+ T cells sorted from blood. The TCR comes from a woman between 25 and 40 years old in good health.

CDR3 region: CASSFQVNTEAFF. CDR3 DNA: TGCGCCAGCAGCTTTCAGGTGAACACTGAAGCTTTCTTT. The V and J genes are TRBV5-1 and TRBJ1-1; D is uncertain. The CDR3 covers 13 residues. The V gene lost 2 bases and the J gene lost 0 bases, with 5 bases spanning the gap. Germline-derived CDR1 and CDR2 are SGHRS and YFSETQ.